Listed here is a single T cell receptor beta chain. It has no known antigen specificity. No clone much larger than this one lies a single base away; base qualities are absent. This sample was taken from a study of radiotherapy plus CTLA-4 blockade in lung cancer listed by TCRdb under 2018. About the investigation overall: Among the enrolled patients, about 19% had an objective response, and 31% reached disease control. On the study overall, not on this receptor specifically: The strongest predictors of response were reported to be early dynamic shifts in blood T cell clones along with a rise in serum interferon-beta following radiation. After treatment with radiotherapy and ipilimumab, TCR clones that originated in tumors expanded in peripheral blood.

The library was obtained by the immunoSEQ multiplex PCR assay. In its TCRdb copy, this immuneACCESS table keeps in-frame sequences only and misses some clones. Where compared with another copy, unresolved V genes explain less than half of these, and the others have no known cause. Counted in this sample were about 97,000 clones; 65% to 80% of them appeared once. About 3% of the sample is taken by the ten largest. The study evaluated CTLA-4 blockade (ipilimumab) given together with focal radiation therapy in patients who had chemo-refractory metastatic non-small-cell lung cancer. Inclusive of the bounding cysteine and phenylalanine, the CDR3 is 15 residues long. The retained sequence is limited to the CDR3, 45 bases, with the frame set at the first base. Sequences LGHNA (CDR1) and YSLEER (CDR2) are obtained from the germline V gene. At the junction V is shortened by 0 bases and J by 8 bases, with 14 bases in between.

The rearranged chain carries TRBV4-3 and TRBJ2-1; TRBD2 could be the D gene, as 6 bases match. This TCR derives from a human donor with non-small cell lung cancer who had a partial response to radiotherapy plus ipilimumab. Some clones in this sample may be carry-over from other donors' samples. The specimen comprised peripheral blood, sampled from a patient treated with radiotherapy plus ipilimumab. CDR3 sequence: CASSQEGTPIDEQFF. The nucleotide sequence reads TGCGCCAGCAGCCAAGAAGGGACTCCCATCGATGAGCAGTTCTTC.